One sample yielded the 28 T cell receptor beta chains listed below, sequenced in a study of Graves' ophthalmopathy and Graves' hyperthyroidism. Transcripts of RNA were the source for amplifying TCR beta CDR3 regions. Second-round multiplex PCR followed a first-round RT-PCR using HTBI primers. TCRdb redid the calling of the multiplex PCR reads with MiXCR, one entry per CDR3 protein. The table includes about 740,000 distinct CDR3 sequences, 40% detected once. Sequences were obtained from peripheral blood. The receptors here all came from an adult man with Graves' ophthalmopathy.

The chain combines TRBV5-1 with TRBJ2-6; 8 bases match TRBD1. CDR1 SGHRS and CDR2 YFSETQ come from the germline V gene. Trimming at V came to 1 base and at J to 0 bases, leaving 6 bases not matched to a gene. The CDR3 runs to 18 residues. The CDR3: CASSLTAGGSSGANVLTF. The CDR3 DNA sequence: TGCGCCAGCAGCTTGACGGCAGGGGGCTCCTCTGGGGCCAACGTCCTGACTTTC.

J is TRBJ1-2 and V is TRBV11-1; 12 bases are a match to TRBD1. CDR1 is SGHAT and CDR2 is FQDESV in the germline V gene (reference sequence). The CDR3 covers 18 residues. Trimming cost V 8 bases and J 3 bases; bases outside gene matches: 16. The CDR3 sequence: CASVVRGGQGARYYGYTF. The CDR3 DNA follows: TGTGCCAGCGTCGTTCGGGGGGGACAGGGGGCGCGGTACTATGGCTACACCTTC.

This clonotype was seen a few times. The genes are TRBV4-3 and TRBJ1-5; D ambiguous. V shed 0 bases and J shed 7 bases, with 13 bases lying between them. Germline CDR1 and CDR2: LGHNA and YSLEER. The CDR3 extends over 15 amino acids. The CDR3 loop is CASSQEGVEGQPQHF. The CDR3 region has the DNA TGCGCCAGCAGCCAAGAGGGAGTGGAGGGACAGCCCCAGCATTTT.

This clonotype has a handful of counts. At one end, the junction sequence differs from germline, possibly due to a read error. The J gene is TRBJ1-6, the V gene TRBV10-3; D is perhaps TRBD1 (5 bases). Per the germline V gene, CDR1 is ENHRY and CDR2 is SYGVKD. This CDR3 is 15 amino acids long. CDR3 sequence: CASSRNRRHNSPLHF. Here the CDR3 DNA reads TGTGCCAGCAGTCGAAACAGGAGGCATAATTCACCCCTCCACTTT.

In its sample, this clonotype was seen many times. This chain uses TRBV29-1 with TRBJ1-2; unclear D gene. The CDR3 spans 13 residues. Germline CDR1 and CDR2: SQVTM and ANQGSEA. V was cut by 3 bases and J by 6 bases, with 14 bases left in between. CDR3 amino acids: CSVDQVQRDGYTF. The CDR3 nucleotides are TGCAGCGTTGATCAGGTCCAACGAGATGGCTACACCTTC.

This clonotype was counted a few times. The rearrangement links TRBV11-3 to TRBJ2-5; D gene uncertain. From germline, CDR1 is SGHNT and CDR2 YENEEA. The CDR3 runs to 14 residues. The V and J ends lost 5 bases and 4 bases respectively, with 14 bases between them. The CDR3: CASSQVLISETQYF. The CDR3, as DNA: TGTGCCAGCAGCCAAGTATTAATATCAGAGACCCAGTACTTC.

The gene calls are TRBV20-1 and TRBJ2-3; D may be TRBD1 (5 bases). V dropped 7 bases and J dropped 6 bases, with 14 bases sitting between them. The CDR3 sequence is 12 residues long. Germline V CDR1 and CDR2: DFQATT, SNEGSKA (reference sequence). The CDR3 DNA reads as TGCAGTGGGAGTAGGACATCGGATACGCAGTATTTT. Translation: CSGSRTSDTQYF.

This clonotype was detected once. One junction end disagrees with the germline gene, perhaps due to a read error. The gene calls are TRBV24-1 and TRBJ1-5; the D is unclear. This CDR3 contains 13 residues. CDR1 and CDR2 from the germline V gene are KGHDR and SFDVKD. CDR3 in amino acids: CASSPKTGQPQHF. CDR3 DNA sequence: TGTGCCAGCAGTCCAAAGACGGGGCAGCCCCAGCATTTT.

CDR3 sequence reads: CASSLTRQGGSNQPQHF. The CDR3 DNA sequence: TGTGCCAGCAGCTTAACCCGACAGGGAGGAAGCAATCAGCCCCAGCATTTT. The rearrangement uses TRBV7-3 and TRBJ1-5; TRBD1 matches at 7 bases. Germline V gives CDR1 SGHTA, CDR2 FQGTGA. Trimming removed 0 bases from V and 1 base from J; junction bases left unmatched: 6. The CDR3 contains 17 residues. Filled out from reference TRBV7-3 and TRBJ1-5, the complete variable domain reads GAGVSQTPSNKVTEKGKYVELRCDPISGHTALYWYRQSLGQGPEFLIYFQGTGAADDSGLPNDRFFAVRPEGSVSTLKIQRTERGDSAVYLCASSLTRQGGSNQPQHFGDGTRLSIL.

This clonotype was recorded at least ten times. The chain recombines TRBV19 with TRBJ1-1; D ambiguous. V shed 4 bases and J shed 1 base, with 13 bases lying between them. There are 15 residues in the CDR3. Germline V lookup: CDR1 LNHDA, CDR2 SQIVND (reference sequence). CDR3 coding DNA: TGTGCCAGTAGTAACAGAGAAGTTCGGAACACTGAAGCTTTCTTT. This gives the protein CASSNREVRNTEAFF.

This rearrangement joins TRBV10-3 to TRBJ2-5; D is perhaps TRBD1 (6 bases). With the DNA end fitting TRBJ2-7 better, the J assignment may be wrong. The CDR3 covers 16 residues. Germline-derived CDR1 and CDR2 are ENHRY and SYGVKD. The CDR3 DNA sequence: TGTGCCATCAGTGAAGGGGGATATCGAGGACCCTACGAGCAGTACTTC. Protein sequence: CAISEGGYRGPYEQYF.

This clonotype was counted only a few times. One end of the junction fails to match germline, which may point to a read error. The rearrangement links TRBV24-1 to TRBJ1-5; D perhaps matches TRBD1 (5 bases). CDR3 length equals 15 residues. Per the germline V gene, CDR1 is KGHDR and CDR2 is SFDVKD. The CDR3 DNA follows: TGTGCCAGCAGTCCCCAGGGAGCGAGGAATCAGCCCCAGCATTTT. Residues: CASSPQGARNQPQHF.

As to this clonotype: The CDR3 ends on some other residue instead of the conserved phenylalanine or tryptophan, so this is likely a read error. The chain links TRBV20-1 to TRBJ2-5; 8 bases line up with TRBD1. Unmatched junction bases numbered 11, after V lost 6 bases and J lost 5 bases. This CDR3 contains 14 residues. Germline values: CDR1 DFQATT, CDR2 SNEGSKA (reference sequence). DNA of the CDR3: TGCAGTGCCGAGACAGGGGCCGCAGTGGAGACCCAGTACCTC. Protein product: CSAETGAAVETQYL.

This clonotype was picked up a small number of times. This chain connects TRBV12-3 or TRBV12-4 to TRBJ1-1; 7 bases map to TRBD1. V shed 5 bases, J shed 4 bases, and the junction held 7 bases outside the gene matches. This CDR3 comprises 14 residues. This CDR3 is CASSLTGLGTEAFF. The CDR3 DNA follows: TGTGCCAGCAGTCTGACAGGGTTGGGCACTGAAGCTTTCTTT.

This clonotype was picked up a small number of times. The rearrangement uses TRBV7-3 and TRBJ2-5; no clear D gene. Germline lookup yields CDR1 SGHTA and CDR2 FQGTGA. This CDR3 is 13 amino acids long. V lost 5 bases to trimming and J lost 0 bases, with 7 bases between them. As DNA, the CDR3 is TGTGCCAGCAGCCCTAGGGACCAAGAGACCCAGTACTTC. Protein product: CASSPRDQETQYF.

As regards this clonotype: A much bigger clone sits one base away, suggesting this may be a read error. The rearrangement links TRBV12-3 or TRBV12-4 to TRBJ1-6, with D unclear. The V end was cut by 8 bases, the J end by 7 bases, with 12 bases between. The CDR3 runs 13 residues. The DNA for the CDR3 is TGTGCCAGCGGTCCCGGACGGAATTCACCCCTCCACTTT. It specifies CASGPGRNSPLHF.

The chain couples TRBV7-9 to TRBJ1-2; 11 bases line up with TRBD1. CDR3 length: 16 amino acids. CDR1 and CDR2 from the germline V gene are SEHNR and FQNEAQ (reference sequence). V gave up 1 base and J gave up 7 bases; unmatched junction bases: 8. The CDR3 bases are TGTGCCAGCAGCTTAGGGACCGGACAGGGGGCCCGTGGCTACACCTTC. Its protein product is CASSLGTGQGARGYTF.

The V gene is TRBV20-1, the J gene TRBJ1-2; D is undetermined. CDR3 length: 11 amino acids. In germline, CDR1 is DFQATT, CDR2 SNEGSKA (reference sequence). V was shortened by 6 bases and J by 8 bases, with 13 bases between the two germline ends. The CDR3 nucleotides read TGCAGTGCGAACCTGATTCGGGGCTACACCTTC. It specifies CSANLIRGYTF.

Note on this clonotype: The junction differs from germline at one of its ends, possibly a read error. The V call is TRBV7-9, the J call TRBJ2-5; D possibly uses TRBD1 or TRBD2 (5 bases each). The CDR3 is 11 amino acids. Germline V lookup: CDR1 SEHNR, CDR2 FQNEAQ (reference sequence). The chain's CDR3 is CASSLSLGVLF. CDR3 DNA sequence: TGTGCCAGCAGCTTATCACTAGGGGTACTCTTC.

This chain's CDR3 is CASSLIFRGVHGYTF. DNA for the CDR3: TGTGCCAGCAGCCTAATCTTCCGGGGTGTACATGGCTACACCTTC. This chain uses TRBV10-3 with TRBJ1-2; D not certain. The CDR3 has 15 residues. V was shortened by 10 bases and J by 6 bases, with 24 bases between the two germline ends. The V gene's germline CDR1 is ENHRY and CDR2 SYGVKD.

The CDR3 DNA reads as TGCAGTGTCCGACCGGGTAGGGAGACCCAGTACTTC. Its translation is CSVRPGRETQYF. The chain recombines TRBV20-1 with TRBJ2-5, with unresolved D. Germline V gives CDR1 DFQATT, CDR2 SNEGSKA (reference sequence). The CDR3 contains 12 residues. Trimming removed 7 bases at V and 5 bases at J, with 14 bases between.

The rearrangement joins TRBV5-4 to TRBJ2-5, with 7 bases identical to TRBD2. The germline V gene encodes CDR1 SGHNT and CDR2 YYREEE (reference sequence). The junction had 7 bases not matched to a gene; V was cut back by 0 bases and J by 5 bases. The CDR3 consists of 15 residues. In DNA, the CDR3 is TGTGCCAGCAGCTTGGGGGAGGGTCGGTGGGAGACCCAGTACTTC. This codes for CASSLGEGRWETQYF. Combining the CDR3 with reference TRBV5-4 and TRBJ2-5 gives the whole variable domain ETGVTQSPTHLIKTRGQQVTLRCSSQSGHNTVSWYQQALGQGPQFIFQYYREEENGRGNFPPRFSGLQFPNYSSELNVNALELDDSALYLCASSLGEGRWETQYFGPGTRLLVL.

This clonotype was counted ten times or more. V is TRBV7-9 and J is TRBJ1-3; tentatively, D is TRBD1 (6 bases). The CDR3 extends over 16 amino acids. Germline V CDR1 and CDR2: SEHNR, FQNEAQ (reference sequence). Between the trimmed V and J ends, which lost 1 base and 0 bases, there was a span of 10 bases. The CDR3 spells CASSLEGGISGNTIYF. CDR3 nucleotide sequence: TGTGCCAGCAGCTTAGAAGGGGGAATCTCTGGAAACACCATATATTTT.

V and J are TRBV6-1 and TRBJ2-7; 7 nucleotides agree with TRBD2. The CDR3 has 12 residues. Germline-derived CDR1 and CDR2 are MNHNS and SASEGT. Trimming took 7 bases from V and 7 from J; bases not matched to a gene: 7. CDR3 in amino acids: CASTRSAGEQYF. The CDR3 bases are TGTGCCAGCACGAGATCAGCGGGGGAGCAGTACTTC.

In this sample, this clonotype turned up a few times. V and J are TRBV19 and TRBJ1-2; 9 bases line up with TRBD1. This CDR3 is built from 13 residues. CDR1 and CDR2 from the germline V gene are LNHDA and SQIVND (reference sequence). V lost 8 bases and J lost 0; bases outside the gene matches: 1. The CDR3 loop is CASGTGSNYGYTF. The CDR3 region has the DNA TGTGCCAGTGGGACAGGGTCTAACTATGGCTACACCTTC.

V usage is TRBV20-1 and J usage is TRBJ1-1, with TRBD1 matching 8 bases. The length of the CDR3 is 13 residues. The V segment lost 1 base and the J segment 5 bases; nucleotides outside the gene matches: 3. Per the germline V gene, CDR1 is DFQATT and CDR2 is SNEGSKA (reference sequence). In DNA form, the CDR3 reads TGCAGTGCTAGAGCCAGGGGGCGAACTGAAGCTTTCTTT. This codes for CSARARGRTEAFF.

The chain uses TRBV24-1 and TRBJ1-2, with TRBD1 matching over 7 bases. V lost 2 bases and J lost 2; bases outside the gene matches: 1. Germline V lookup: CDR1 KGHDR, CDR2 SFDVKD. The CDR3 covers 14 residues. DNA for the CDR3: TGTGCCACCAGTGATTCAGGGGGGAACTATGGCTACACCTTC. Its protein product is CATSDSGGNYGYTF.

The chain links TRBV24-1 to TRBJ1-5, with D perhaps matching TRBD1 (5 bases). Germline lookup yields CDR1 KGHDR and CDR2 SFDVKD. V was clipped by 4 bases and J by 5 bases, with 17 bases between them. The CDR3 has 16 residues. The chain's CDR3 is CATSDPGPGSDQPQHF. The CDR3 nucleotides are TGTGCCACCAGTGACCCAGGGCCAGGGTCTGATCAGCCCCAGCATTTT.